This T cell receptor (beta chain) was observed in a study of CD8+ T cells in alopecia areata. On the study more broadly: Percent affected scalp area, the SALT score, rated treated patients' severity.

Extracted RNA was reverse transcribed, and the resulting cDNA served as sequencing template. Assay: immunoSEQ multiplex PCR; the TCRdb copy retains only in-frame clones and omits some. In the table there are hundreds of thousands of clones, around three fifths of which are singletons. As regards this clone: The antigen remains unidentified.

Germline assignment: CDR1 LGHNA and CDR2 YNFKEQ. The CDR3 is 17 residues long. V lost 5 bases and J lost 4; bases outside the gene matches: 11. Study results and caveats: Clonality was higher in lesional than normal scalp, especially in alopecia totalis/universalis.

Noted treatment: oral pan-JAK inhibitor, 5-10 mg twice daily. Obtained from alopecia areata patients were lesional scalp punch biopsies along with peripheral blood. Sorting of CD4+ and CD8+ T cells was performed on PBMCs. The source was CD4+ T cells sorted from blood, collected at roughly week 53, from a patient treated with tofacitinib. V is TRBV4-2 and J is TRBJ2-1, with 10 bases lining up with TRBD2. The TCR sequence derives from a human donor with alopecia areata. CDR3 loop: CASSLGWLAGDYNEQFF. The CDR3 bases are TGTGCCAGCAGCTTGGGTTGGCTAGCGGGGGATTACAATGAGCAGTTCTTC.